Listed below are T cell receptor beta chains from one sample, sequenced in a study of T cells in Graves' hyperthyroidism and ophthalmopathy. Each CDR3 protein gets one entry after TCRdb re-called the multiplex PCR reads with MiXCR. The table includes around 700,000 distinct CDR3 sequences, about 19% detected once. The sample comprised blood. Receptor source: a woman aged 45-60 years with Graves' hyperthyroidism that later progressed to Graves' ophthalmopathy. Each CDR3 is given with its conserved first and last residue. The D gene is left open where the match is weak. Part of the rows lack a size; the others show once, few, many or a class for expanded clones.

TRBV27	few	TRBJ2-1	TRBD1	CASSLPGTGENEQFF	TGTGCCAGCAGTCTCCCCGGGACAGGAGAAAATGAGCAGTTCTTC
TRBV3-1	NA	TRBJ2-7	NA	CASSQGASPYEQYF	TGTGCCAGCAGCCAGGGGGCCAGCCCCTACGAGCAGTACTTC
TRBV5-1	NA	TRBJ1-4	NA	CASSLDLGREKLFF	TGCGCCAGCAGCTTGGATCTGGGCCGAGAAAAACTGTTTTTT
TRBV5-1	many	TRBJ2-2	NA	CASSYGGGTGELFF	TGCGCCAGCAGCTATGGAGGGGGCACCGGGGAGCTGTTTTTT
TRBV15	NA	TRBJ1-4	TRBD1	CATSRTGLLNEKLFF	TGTGCCACCAGTAGGACAGGGCTTCTCAATGAAAAACTGTTTTTT
TRBV20-1	many	TRBJ1-5	NA	CSARDQGIGNQPQHF	TGCAGTGCTAGAGACCAGGGAATCGGCAATCAGCCCCAGCATTTT
TRBV20-1	many	TRBJ2-1	NA	CSASATKLYNEQFF	TGCAGTGCTAGCGCCACAAAATTGTACAATGAGCAGTTCTTC
TRBV5-1	NA	TRBJ2-1	TRBD2	CASSTRDDGWSGGAYNEQFF	TGCGCCAGCAGCACTCGGGACGACGGATGGAGCGGGGGGGCTTACAATGAGCAGTTCTTC
TRBV6-1	few	TRBJ1-4	NA	CASSYLDSADEKLFF	TGTGCCAGCAGTTATTTGGACAGTGCCGATGAAAAACTGTTTTTT
TRBV30	NA	TRBJ1-5	NA	CAWSVGPDQPQHF	TGTGCCTGGAGTGTCGGTCCGGATCAGCCCCAGCATTTT
TRBV12-3/TRBV12-4	few	TRBJ2-3	NA	CASSRGAGRDTQYF	TGTGCCAGCAGTCGGGGGGCAGGGCGTGATACGCAGTATTTT
TRBV11-2	NA	TRBJ2-5	TRBD2	CASSLVPSGGGQETQYF	TGTGCCAGCAGCTTAGTACCTAGCGGGGGGGGACAAGAGACCCAGTACTTC
TRBV13	many	TRBJ2-1	TRBD1	CASSPRTGTYNEQFF	TGTGCCAGCAGCCCAAGGACAGGGACCTACAATGAGCAGTTCTTC
TRBV7-3	many	TRBJ2-7	NA	CASSSADEAYEQYF	TGTGCCAGCAGCTCGGCCGATGAAGCCTACGAGCAGTACTTC
TRBV9	many	TRBJ2-5	TRBD2	CASSGLAGGKETQYF	TGTGCCAGCAGCGGACTAGCGGGGGGCAAAGAGACCCAGTACTTC
TRBV7-9	NA	TRBJ2-1	NA	CASSLGVTYNEQFF	TGTGCCAGCAGCTTAGGAGTAACCTACAATGAGCAGTTCTTC
TRBV2	many	TRBJ2-1	TRBD2	CASWGTTSSNEQFF	TGTGCCAGCTGGGGGACGACTAGCTCGAATGAGCAGTTCTTC
TRBV25-1	NA	TRBJ2-1	TRBD2	CASSNPSGGAGNEQFF	TGTGCCAGCAGTAACCCTAGCGGGGGGGCGGGCAATGAGCAGTTCTTC
TRBV19	many	TRBJ1-2	TRBD1	CASSTSGQGINYGYTF	TGTGCCAGTAGTACCTCCGGACAGGGGATAAACTATGGCTACACCTTC
TRBV6-1	many	TRBJ2-5	NA	CASIPSSRETQYF	TGTGCCAGCATCCCCTCGAGTCGAGAGACCCAGTACTTC
TRBV6-2/TRBV6-3	NA	TRBJ2-7	NA	CANLYEQYF	TGTGCCAATCTCTACGAGCAGTACTTC
TRBV12-3/TRBV12-4	many	TRBJ1-5	NA	CASSRPGRNSYSNQPQHF	TGTGCCAGCAGTCGTCCGGGACGCAACTCATATAGCAATCAGCCCCAGCATTTT
TRBV3-1	many	TRBJ2-3	TRBD2	CASSRTSGGGDTQYF	TGTGCCAGCAGCCGCACTAGCGGGGGGGGAGATACGCAGTATTTT
TRBV19	NA	TRBJ1-1	TRBD1	CATQGQGDTEAFF	TGTGCCACCCAAGGACAGGGGGACACTGAAGCTTTCTTT
TRBV7-2	few	TRBJ2-7	TRBD2	CASSKTSGPSYEQYF	TGTGCCAGCAGCAAAACTAGCGGTCCCTCCTACGAGCAGTACTTC
TRBV27	few	TRBJ1-5	NA	CASSLSYPGRLNQPQHF	TGTGCCAGCAGTTTATCATACCCGGGGCGGTTAAATCAGCCCCAGCATTTT
TRBV11-2	NA	TRBJ1-2	NA	CASSLGWTGGYTF	TGTGCCAGCAGCTTAGGGTGGACGGGCGGCTACACCTTC
TRBV10-3	few	TRBJ1-2	TRBD1	CAIAGTGEGYTF	TGTGCCATAGCCGGGACAGGGGAGGGCTACACCTTC
TRBV19	few	TRBJ1-1	NA	CASSIDRGSTEAFF	TGTGCCAGTAGTATAGATCGGGGTTCCACTGAAGCTTTCTTT
TRBV25-1	NA	TRBJ2-5	NA	CASSEPGTPETQYF	TGTGCCAGCAGTGAGCCGGGGACGCCAGAGACCCAGTACTTC
TRBV29-1	few	TRBJ2-5	NA	CSVERILGGAEETQYF	TGCAGCGTTGAAAGGATTTTAGGGGGGGCGGAAGAGACCCAGTACTTC
TRBV3-1	few	TRBJ1-6	NA	CASSHQTRDSPLHF	TGTGCCAGCAGCCATCAGACACGAGATTCACCCCTCCACTTT
TRBV4-1	NA	TRBJ1-2	NA	CASSQGAGGRSYGYTF	TGCGCCAGCAGCCAAGGGGCGGGCGGGCGAAGCTATGGCTACACCTTC
TRBV12-3/TRBV12-4	few	TRBJ2-3	TRBD2	CASSFSGGVTDTQYF	TGTGCCAGCAGTTTTAGCGGGGGTGTTACAGATACGCAGTATTTT
TRBV7-9	NA	TRBJ2-2	NA	CASSAPLAGANTGELFF	TGTGCCAGCAGCGCCCCCCTAGCAGGGGCGAACACCGGGGAGCTGTTTTTT
TRBV20-1	NA	TRBJ1-5	TRBD1	CSARDRGGSQPQHF	TGCAGTGCTAGAGACAGGGGGGGGAGTCAGCCCCAGCATTTT
TRBV11-2	once	TRBJ2-1	NA	CASSTDLSEQFF	TGTGCCAGCAGCACGGACTTAAGTGAGCAGTTCTTC
TRBV12-3/TRBV12-4	many	TRBJ2-3	NA	CASSFGSTTDTQYF	TGTGCCAGCAGTTTCGGCTCAACCACAGATACGCAGTATTTT
TRBV11-3	many	TRBJ2-1	TRBD2	CASSLDGGLYNEQFF	TGTGCCAGCAGCTTGGATGGGGGACTATACAATGAGCAGTTCTTC
TRBV29-1	few	TRBJ1-2	NA	CSVEDRGHGYTF	TGCAGCGTTGAAGACAGGGGACATGGCTACACCTTC
TRBV6-1	NA	TRBJ1-1	TRBD1	CASKDRAGFAEAFF	TGTGCCAGCAAGGACAGGGCTGGTTTCGCTGAAGCTTTCTTT
TRBV6-5	many	TRBJ1-1	NA	CASSSFGTLNTEAFF	TGTGCCAGCAGTTCATTTGGGACATTGAACACTGAAGCTTTCTTT
TRBV7-9	NA	TRBJ2-7	TRBD1	CASSPTGSKQYF	TGTGCCAGCAGCCCGACAGGGTCCAAGCAGTACTTC
TRBV20-1	many	TRBJ2-7	NA	CSASETRLEQYF	TGCAGTGCTAGCGAGACCCGTCTTGAGCAGTACTTC
TRBV12-3/TRBV12-4	many	TRBJ1-1	TRBD1	CASSLQGGFTEAFF	TGTGCCAGCAGCTTACAGGGGGGGTTCACTGAAGCTTTCTTT
TRBV27	few	TRBJ1-5	NA	CASKPAGNQPQHF	TGTGCCAGCAAACCGGCGGGGAATCAGCCCCAGCATTTT
TRBV6-1	NA	TRBJ2-7	NA	CASSGYRDGEQYF	TGTGCCAGCAGTGGGTACAGGGATGGCGAGCAGTACTTC
TRBV3-1	many	TRBJ1-1	NA	CATAAGRVGTEAFF	TGTGCCACGGCGGCAGGCAGGGTGGGCACTGAAGCTTTCTTT
TRBV20-1	many	TRBJ2-7	NA	CSARGTGQITYEQYF	TGCAGTGCTAGAGGAACCGGACAGATCACCTACGAGCAGTACTTC
TRBV20-1	few	TRBJ2-1	NA	CSAQDSYNEQFF	TGCAGTGCCCAGGACTCCTACAATGAGCAGTTCTTC
TRBV12-3/TRBV12-4	many	TRBJ1-6	NA	CASSLAGANSPLHF	TGTGCCAGCAGTTTAGCAGGGGCCAATTCACCCCTCCACTTT
TRBV7-8	many	TRBJ1-5	NA	CASSEWLPGGLSNQPQHF	TGTGCCAGCAGCGAGTGGCTCCCCGGGGGCCTAAGCAATCAGCCCCAGCATTTT
TRBV10-3	few	TRBJ2-5	TRBD2	CAISGTSGGRETQYF	TGTGCCATCAGTGGGACTAGCGGGGGTCGGGAGACCCAGTACTTC
TRBV29-1	NA	TRBJ2-1	NA	CSVEVRKGGDEQFF	TGCAGCGTTGAAGTAAGGAAAGGAGGCGATGAGCAGTTCTTC
TRBV12-3/TRBV12-4	many	TRBJ1-3	NA	CASRKDGSSGNTIYF	TGTGCCAGCCGTAAAGACGGGAGCTCTGGAAACACCATATATTTT